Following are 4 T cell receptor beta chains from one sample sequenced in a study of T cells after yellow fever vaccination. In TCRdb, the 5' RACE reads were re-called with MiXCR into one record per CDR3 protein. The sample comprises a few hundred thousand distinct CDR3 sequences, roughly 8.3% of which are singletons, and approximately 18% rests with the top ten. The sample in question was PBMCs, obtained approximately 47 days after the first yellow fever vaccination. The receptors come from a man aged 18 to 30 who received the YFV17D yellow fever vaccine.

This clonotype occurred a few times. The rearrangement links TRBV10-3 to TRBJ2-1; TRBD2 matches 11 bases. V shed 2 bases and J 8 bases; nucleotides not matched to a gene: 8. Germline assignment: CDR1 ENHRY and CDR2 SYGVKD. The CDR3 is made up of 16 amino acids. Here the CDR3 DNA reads TGTGCCATCAGTGAGCCTACTAGCGGGGGCTGGGATGAGCAGTTCTTC. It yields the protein CAISEPTSGGWDEQFF.

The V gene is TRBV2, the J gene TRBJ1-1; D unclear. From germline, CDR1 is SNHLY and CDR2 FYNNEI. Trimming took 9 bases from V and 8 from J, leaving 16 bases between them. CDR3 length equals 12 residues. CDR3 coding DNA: TGTGCCAGAAGTACAGCTAAGACAGAAGCTTTCTTT. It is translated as CARSTAKTEAFF.

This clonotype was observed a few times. The CDR3 region has the DNA TGTGCCAGCAGCTTTGACAGCCGGAGCTCCTACAATGAGCAGTTCTTC. Translation: CASSFDSRSSYNEQFF. The gene calls are TRBV7-2 and TRBJ2-1; possibly TRBD1 for D (5 bases). The CDR3 is 16 residues long. Germline assignment: CDR1 SGHTA and CDR2 FQGNSA. The V and J ends lost 3 bases and 0 bases respectively, with 12 bases between them.

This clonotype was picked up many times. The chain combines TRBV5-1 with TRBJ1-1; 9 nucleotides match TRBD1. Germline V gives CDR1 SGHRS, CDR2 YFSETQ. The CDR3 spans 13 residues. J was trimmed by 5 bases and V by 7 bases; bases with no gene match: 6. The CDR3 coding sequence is TGCGCCAGCGGGGAACAGGGGGCGACTGAAGCTTTCTTT. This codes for CASGEQGATEAFF.